The 9 T cell receptor beta chains listed next were all sequenced from one sample in a study of T-cell memory formation after mild COVID-19. TCRdb itself ran the 5' RACE reads through MiXCR, one entry per CDR3 protein. The sample lists approximately 210,000 distinct CDR3 sequences, around 26% seen once, with roughly 11% in the top ten. The sample comprised PBMCs or a T cell subset sorted from them (not recorded which). The receptor source for this set is an adult woman who had mild COVID-19 (a few samples of this study predate the infection). Cell type and time point are not known.

The gene calls are TRBV29-1 and TRBJ1-2; TRBD1 agrees at 11 bases. Looked up from germline, CDR1 is SQVTM and CDR2 is ANQGSEA. V lost 6 bases, J lost 2 bases, and 8 bases stayed unmatched. The CDR3 contains 15 residues. CDR3 amino acids: CSVSRGDRGNYGYTF. For the CDR3, the DNA is TGCAGCGTCTCAAGGGGGGACAGGGGGAACTATGGCTACACCTTC.

This clonotype has only a few counts. The chain joins TRBV7-2 to TRBJ2-1; D might be TRBD1 or TRBD2, each matching 5 bases. CDR1 SGHTA and CDR2 FQGNSA come from the germline V gene. This CDR3 has 14 amino acids. Trimming stripped 4 bases from V and 6 bases from J, with 13 bases between. DNA of the CDR3: TGTGCCAGCAGCTCGGGACCTTCGGGCAATGAGCAGTTCTTC. Encoded protein: CASSSGPSGNEQFF.

This chain connects TRBV7-9 to TRBJ2-5; unclear D gene. Germline CDR1 reads SEHNR; CDR2 reads FQNEAQ (reference sequence). V was trimmed by 9 bases and J by 5 bases, leaving 13 bases between them. The CDR3 consists of 12 residues. DNA for the CDR3: TGTGCCAGTACAGACTTTGGGGAGACCCAGTACTTC. Translating it yields CASTDFGETQYF.

This chain uses TRBV12-3 or TRBV12-4 with TRBJ1-5; 8 nucleotides line up with TRBD1. V lost 5 bases and J lost 5; bases outside the gene matches: 5. This CDR3 contains 14 residues. The DNA for the CDR3 is TGTGCCAGCAGTACAGGGGGAAGGGATCAGCCCCAGCATTTT. Protein: CASSTGGRDQPQHF.

This clonotype occurred many times. The chain's CDR3 is CASSPGTVQETQYF. CDR3 bases: TGTGCCAGCAGCCCTGGGACAGTCCAAGAGACCCAGTACTTC. The rearrangement links TRBV3-1 to TRBJ2-5; 7 nucleotides align to TRBD1. This CDR3 comprises 14 residues. The germline V gene encodes CDR1 LGHDT and CDR2 YNNKEL (reference sequence). V dropped 4 bases and J dropped 1; count of bases not matched to a gene: 3.

The genes are TRBV11-2 and TRBJ2-6; 7 bases fit TRBD1. The germline CDR1 and CDR2 sequences are SGHAT and FQNNGV. The length of the CDR3 is 20 residues. J was trimmed by 0 bases and V by 3 bases; bases with no gene match: 14. The CDR3 bases are TGTGCCAGCAGCTTCCAACCGGGACAGTTACTAAGCTCTGGGGCCAACGTCCTGACTTTC. Amino acid sequence: CASSFQPGQLLSSGANVLTF.

This clonotype was detected a few times. The gene calls are TRBV18 and TRBJ2-7; 9 bases match TRBD1. V lost 3 bases to trimming and J lost 4 bases; unmatched junction nucleotides: 13. The CDR3 consists of 17 residues. Germline V gene data show CDR1 as KGHSH and CDR2 as LQKENI. CDR3 sequence: CASSPLRPGTGLYEQYF. The CDR3 nucleotides read TGTGCCAGCTCACCCTTGCGTCCCGGGACAGGGCTTTACGAGCAGTACTTC.

The CDR3 region has the DNA TGTGCCAGCAGCCGAAACACGGGACAGGGGTCCGATACGCAGTATTTT. Protein: CASSRNTGQGSDTQYF. The chain is built from TRBV7-6 and TRBJ2-3; 10 nucleotides line up with TRBD1. V lost 5 bases, J lost 6 bases, and 11 bases stayed unmatched. The CDR3 is 16 amino acids. CDR1 and CDR2 from the germline V gene are SGHVS and FNYEAQ.

This clonotype showed up just a few times. The V and J genes are TRBV7-3 and TRBJ2-6; 8 nucleotides agree with TRBD1. This CDR3 is built from 15 residues. Germline lookup yields CDR1 SGHTA and CDR2 FQGTGA. The V and J ends lost 6 bases and 10 bases, in that order; junction bases with no gene match: 11. The DNA of the CDR3 is TGTGCCAGCAGTTTGGACAGGGACGAGGGAAACGTCCTGACTTTC. It is translated as CASSLDRDEGNVLTF.